The 30 T cell receptor beta chains reported below all come from one sample, sequenced in a study of CD8 T cells in Susac syndrome (dated by TCRdb to between 2018 and 2021). The library was generated by the immunoSEQ multiplex PCR assay. RNA was extracted using the RNeasy kit, and 0.5 to 1 microgram was reverse transcribed with random hexamers. TCRdb redid the processing of the public reads, applying fastp at Q25 and MiXCR, and retained in-frame beta chains. CDR3 protein duplicates are merged, each entry listing the most common genes and DNA. The sample table shows just under 150,000 distinct CDR3 sequences, and roughly 94% are seen once. Under 0.095% of the sample comes from the top ten. Sequencing was carried out using CD4+ T cells from PBMCs. The receptor set was obtained from a human donor in good health.

The chain has TRBV29-1 and TRBJ2-3; the match to TRBD2 covers 10 bases. Germline trimming cut 4 bases from V and 5 bases from J; bases unmatched to any gene: 6. The CDR3 sequence is 14 residues long. The germline V gene has CDR1 SQVTM and CDR2 ANQGSEA. Here the CDR3 DNA reads TGCAGCGTTGTAAGCGGGAGGGCAGGAGATACGCAGTATTTT. As protein: CSVVSGRAGDTQYF.

The chain joins TRBV2 to TRBJ1-1, with D uncertain. With 0 bases removed from V and 6 bases from J, the gap between germline ends came to 8 bases. CDR3 length: 13 amino acids. Germline CDR1 reads SNHLY; CDR2 reads FYNNEI. The CDR3 is CASSEARSAEAFF. The CDR3 DNA reads TGTGCCAGCAGTGAAGCGCGGAGCGCTGAAGCTTTCTTT. The full variable domain, completed using reference TRBV2 and TRBJ1-1, is EPEVTQTPSHQVTQMGQEVILRCVPISNHLYFYWYRQILGQKVEFLVSFYNNEISEKSEIFDDQFSVERPDGSNFTLKIRSTKLEDSAMYFCASSEARSAEAFFGQGTRLTVV.

The rearrangement joins TRBV10-3 to TRBJ2-7; 8 bases match TRBD1. This CDR3 is 15 amino acids long. Germline V gene sequence: CDR1 ENHRY, CDR2 SYGVKD. Losses at the gene ends were 0 bases for V and 7 bases for J; bases not matched to a gene: 8. CDR3 bases: TGTGCCATCAGTGAGTCAGAGACAGGGGCCGGGGAGCAGTACTTC. It yields the protein CAISESETGAGEQYF.

Only a few counts were recorded for this clonotype. This chain links TRBV2 with TRBJ2-7; D may be TRBD1 or TRBD2 (5 bases each). Germline lookup yields CDR1 SNHLY and CDR2 FYNNEI. V was clipped by 6 bases and J by 4 bases, with 13 bases between them. This CDR3 has 13 amino acids. The CDR3 sequence: CASRTGTGYEQYF. The CDR3 DNA follows: TGTGCCAGCAGGACCGGGACGGGTTACGAGCAGTACTTC.

The J gene is TRBJ2-1, the V gene TRBV5-1; 13 nucleotides align to TRBD2. V trimming: 4 bases; J trimming: 2 bases; junction bases outside the gene matches: 3. The germline CDR1 and CDR2 sequences are SGHRS and YFSETQ. The CDR3 is made up of 16 amino acids. CDR3 nucleotides: TGCGCCAGCAGCCCGGGGACTAGCGGGACCTACAATGAGCAGTTCTTC. Residues: CASSPGTSGTYNEQFF.

This clonotype was observed a single time. The V gene is TRBV2, the J gene TRBJ2-5, with 10 positions matching TRBD1. The V gene end was trimmed by 6 bases and the J gene end by 4 bases; junction bases not matched to a gene: 11. The CDR3 sequence is 16 residues long. Looked up from germline, CDR1 is SNHLY and CDR2 is FYNNEI. CDR3 loop: CASRGQGGRIGETQYF. As DNA, the CDR3 is TGTGCCAGCAGAGGACAGGGGGGGAGGATAGGAGAGACCCAGTACTTC.

V usage is TRBV2 and J usage is TRBJ2-1; 10 bases line up with TRBD2. Germline values: CDR1 SNHLY, CDR2 FYNNEI. V lost 0 bases and J lost 7; bases outside the gene matches: 0. This CDR3 comprises 14 residues. The CDR3 region has the DNA TGTGCCAGCAGTGAAGCTAGCGGGAGGAATGAGCAGTTCTTC. Encoded protein: CASSEASGRNEQFF.

This chain links TRBV6-1 with TRBJ1-5, with TRBD1 as a possible D gene (6 bases). CDR1 MNHNS and CDR2 SASEGT come from the germline V gene. The germline V and J ends were trimmed by 8 bases and 4 bases, with 24 bases remaining between them. The CDR3 sequence is 17 residues long. The CDR3 nucleotides are TGTGCCAGCGTACCTCGGGGCGCGTTGGGGGCTAATCAGCCCCAGCATTTT. It codes for CASVPRGALGANQPQHF.

This rearrangement joins TRBV10-3 to TRBJ1-4; D may be TRBD1 (6 bases). This CDR3 spans 15 amino acids. Trimming shortened V by 10 bases and J by 6 bases, and 21 bases separated the two germline ends. Germline V gives CDR1 ENHRY, CDR2 SYGVKD. The CDR3 nucleotides read TGTGCCACACGACCATCGGGCCCAGGGGATGAAAAACTGTTTTTT. Translating it yields CATRPSGPGDEKLFF.

The genes are TRBV6-5 and TRBJ2-3, with D hard to call. Between the trimmed V and J ends, which lost 6 bases and 2 bases, there was a span of 12 bases. This CDR3 is built from 14 residues. From germline, CDR1 is MNHEY and CDR2 SVGAGI. CDR3 bases: TGTGCCAGCAGACGACAAAGCGACACAGATACGCAGTATTTT. Amino acids: CASRRQSDTDTQYF.

This rearrangement joins TRBV19 to TRBJ1-1; the D is unclear. CDR3 size: 13 residues. V shed 3 bases and J shed 7 bases, with 12 bases lying between them. The germline CDR1 and CDR2 sequences are LNHDA and SQIVND (reference sequence). Here the CDR3 DNA reads TGTGCCAGTAGTATCTTTGGAGGAGGTGAAGCTTTCTTT. Its translation: CASSIFGGGEAFF.

The rearrangement uses TRBV24-1 and TRBJ2-7, with 8 bases lining up with TRBD1. The CDR3 is 15 amino acids. V dropped 2 bases and J dropped 2; count of bases not matched to a gene: 4. The germline gives CDR1 KGHDR, CDR2 SFDVKD. CDR3: CATSDSGQGTYEQYF. The DNA of the CDR3 is TGTGCCACCAGTGATTCCGGACAGGGAACCTACGAGCAGTACTTC.

The J gene is TRBJ1-1, the V gene TRBV18; D possibly corresponds to TRBD1 (5 bases). The CDR3 covers 17 residues. The germline gives CDR1 KGHSH, CDR2 LQKENI. With 5 bases removed from V and 0 bases from J, the gap between germline ends came to 19 bases. CDR3 in amino acids: CASSARLRGMLNTEAFF. The DNA for the CDR3 is TGTGCCAGCTCAGCACGCCTGAGGGGTATGTTGAACACTGAAGCTTTCTTT.

The chain employs TRBV6-5 and TRBJ1-1, with 9 bases aligning to TRBD1. V lost 5 bases to trimming and J lost 5 bases; unmatched junction nucleotides: 9. Germline lookup yields CDR1 MNHEY and CDR2 SVGAGI. This CDR3 is 15 amino acids long. The CDR3 region is CASSTRTGGSTEAFF. The CDR3 nucleotides read TGTGCCAGCAGTACCCGAACAGGGGGCTCGACTGAAGCTTTCTTT.

The rearrangement links TRBV20-1 to TRBJ2-2; TRBD2 matches at 8 bases. From germline, CDR1 is DFQATT and CDR2 SNEGSKA (reference sequence). With 6 bases clipped from V and 0 bases from J, the junction kept 6 bases outside the gene matches. The CDR3 loop spans 15 amino acids. Here the CDR3 DNA reads TGCAGTGCACCACGGACTAGCCCGAACACCGGGGAGCTGTTTTTT. Encoded protein: CSAPRTSPNTGELFF.

V gene TRBV2 combines with J gene TRBJ2-1; D could derive from TRBD1 or TRBD2 (5 bases each). CDR1 is SNHLY and CDR2 is FYNNEI in the germline V gene. CDR3 length: 17 amino acids. V was clipped by 4 bases and J by 0 bases, with 16 bases between them. The CDR3 DNA is TGTGCCAGCAGTGCCTCCCCGGGACCGGGCTCCTACAATGAGCAGTTCTTC. Translated, it gives CASSASPGPGSYNEQFF.

The chain uses TRBV9 and TRBJ1-1; 7 nucleotides align to TRBD1. The CDR3 has 16 residues. Germline values: CDR1 SGDLS, CDR2 YYNGEE. V was pared by 4 bases and J by 0 bases, with 9 bases of the junction left unmatched. The DNA for the CDR3 is TGTGCCAGCAGCATTGGGACAGACCTCATGAACACTGAAGCTTTCTTT. Protein product: CASSIGTDLMNTEAFF.

The chain carries TRBV12-3 or TRBV12-4 and TRBJ2-1, with D possibly TRBD2 on 7 matching bases. The CDR3 runs to 16 residues. Trimming removed 5 bases from V and 3 bases from J, with 17 bases in between. CDR3 sequence: CASSNRRGGDYNEQFF. The CDR3, as DNA: TGTGCCAGCAGTAACCGCAGGGGAGGGGACTACAATGAGCAGTTCTTC.

The chain joins TRBV3-1 to TRBJ2-1, with TRBD1 matching 9 bases. This CDR3 contains 15 residues. Per the germline V gene, CDR1 is LGHDT and CDR2 is YNNKEL (reference sequence). The V gene end was trimmed by 2 bases and the J gene end by 4 bases; junction bases not matched to a gene: 3. CDR3 bases: TGTGCCAGCAGCCAACCGGACAGGGGTTACAATGAGCAGTTCTTC. Its translation is CASSQPDRGYNEQFF.

The chain couples TRBV7-2 to TRBJ2-7, with TRBD1 identical over 8 bases. The CDR3 contains 14 residues. V shed 8 bases and J 7 bases; nucleotides not matched to a gene: 13. The germline gives CDR1 SGHTA, CDR2 FQGNSA. The DNA for the CDR3 is TGTGCCAGCTCTCGACAGGGGATTTCGCGGGAGCAGTACTTC. Residues: CASSRQGISREQYF.

This chain joins TRBV10-3 and TRBJ1-1, with D tentatively TRBD1 (5 bases). CDR3 length: 13 residues. Trimming left V 8 bases short and J 3 bases short, with 13 bases between. Germline V gene lookup returns CDR1 ENHRY and CDR2 SYGVKD. The CDR3 DNA sequence: TGTGCCATCTGGGGCCCGAGTGACACTGAAGCTTTCTTT. Translating gives CAIWGPSDTEAFF.

V gene TRBV10-3 combines with J gene TRBJ2-1; 13 nucleotides align to TRBD2. The CDR3 covers 17 residues. Germline-derived CDR1 and CDR2 are ENHRY and SYGVKD. The V segment lost 5 bases and the J segment 0 bases; nucleotides outside the gene matches: 4. The CDR3 coding sequence is TGTGCCATCAGTAGACTAGCGGGAGGCAGCTCCTACAATGAGCAGTTCTTC. Protein product: CAISRLAGGSSYNEQFF.

The chain carries TRBV3-1 and TRBJ1-1; D remains ambiguous. The germline gives CDR1 LGHDT, CDR2 YNNKEL (reference sequence). V dropped 0 bases and J dropped 6 bases, with 11 bases sitting between them. The CDR3 has 14 amino acids. The CDR3 region is CASSQEGQRAEAFF. The CDR3 DNA sequence: TGTGCCAGCAGCCAAGAAGGGCAACGCGCTGAAGCTTTCTTT.

This chain uses TRBV18 with TRBJ2-5; possible D gene TRBD1, 6 bases. The germline V and J ends were trimmed by 5 bases and 1 base, with 14 bases remaining between them. CDR1 and CDR2 (germline): KGHSH, LQKENI. The CDR3 covers 15 residues. The CDR3 spells CASSEAQGSQETQYF. The CDR3, as DNA: TGTGCCAGCTCAGAAGCCCAGGGGAGCCAAGAGACCCAGTACTTC.

V gene TRBV29-1 combines with J gene TRBJ1-2, with 7 bases aligning to TRBD1. After removal of 5 bases from V and 6 bases from J, the junction contained 15 bases not matched to a gene. CDR1 and CDR2 (germline): SQVTM, ANQGSEA. This CDR3 has 15 amino acids. The CDR3 sequence: CSVPKNFDREDGYTF. CDR3 in DNA: TGCAGCGTTCCCAAAAACTTTGACAGGGAGGATGGCTACACCTTC.

This rearrangement joins TRBV15 to TRBJ2-5; weak D call: TRBD2 (6 bases). The CDR3 sequence is 15 residues long. The V gene lost 0 bases and the J gene lost 2 bases, with 10 bases spanning the gap. Per the germline V gene, CDR1 is LNHNV and CDR2 is YYDKDF (reference sequence). This CDR3 reads CATSRDAGSQETQYF. DNA of the CDR3: TGTGCCACCAGCAGAGATGCCGGGAGTCAAGAGACCCAGTACTTC.

This clonotype was observed a few times. V usage is TRBV18 and J usage is TRBJ1-3; perhaps TRBD1 as D (5 bases). Per germline, CDR1 KGHSH and CDR2 LQKENI. This CDR3 spans 13 amino acids. V was cut by 6 bases and J by 1 base, with 7 bases left in between. CDR3 nucleotides: TGTGCCAGCTCTCAGGGATCTGGAAACACCATATATTTT. Translated, it gives CASSQGSGNTIYF.

This chain links TRBV5-1 with TRBJ2-3, with 7 bases matching TRBD2. Germline V gives CDR1 SGHRS, CDR2 YFSETQ. The CDR3 spans 15 residues. The J segment lost 5 bases and the V segment lost 4 bases, leaving 10 bases of the junction unmatched. The CDR3 bases are TGCGCCAGCAGCCGCGGGACGGGAGGACGAGATACGCAGTATTTT. Its protein product is CASSRGTGGRDTQYF.

This clonotype has a single count. The CDR3 coding sequence is TGTGCCAGTTACACAGGGACTAATGAAAAACTGTTTTTT. It codes for CASYTGTNEKLFF. V and J are TRBV12-3 or TRBV12-4 and TRBJ1-4, with a tentative D call TRBD1 (6 bases). The V end lost 9 bases, the J end lost 2 bases, and 10 bases lay between the germline ends. This CDR3 has 13 residues.

The chain joins TRBV25-1 to TRBJ1-2, with 8 bases lining up with TRBD1. There are 14 residues in the CDR3. After removal of 2 bases from V and 6 bases from J, the junction contained 5 bases not matched to a gene. From germline, CDR1 is MGHDK and CDR2 SYGVNS. CDR3: CASSEPDRADGYTF. The CDR3 DNA reads TGTGCCAGCAGTGAACCGGACAGGGCGGATGGCTACACCTTC.